This record covers a single T cell receptor beta chain. Antigen specificity is unknown. This entry is derived from a study of shared clonotypes between healthy human individuals. Regarding the study as a whole: The represented genetic and exposure-history diversity was limited by the small number of donors. Clonotype sharing across four donors was observed for roughly 5% of naive CD4 clonotypes.

The CDR3 consists of 16 residues. V was pared by 1 base and J by 9 bases, with 7 bases of the junction left unmatched. CDR1 SGHTA and CDR2 FQGNSA come from the germline V gene. Sequencing was performed with immunoSEQ multiplex PCR; in TCRdb, only in-frame clones are kept and a portion is missing. The sample includes about 2.4 million clones, around nine tenths of them seen just once. The sample was naive CD4+ T cells sorted from blood. Subset meaning: CD45RA+ positively selected. The receptor was isolated from a man between 18 and 35 years old in good health. The chain uses TRBV7-2 and TRBJ2-1; 12 nucleotides agree with TRBD2. CDR3 amino acids: CASSLEASGRAGEQFF. The CDR3 nucleotides are TGTGCCAGCAGCTTAGAGGCTAGCGGGAGGGCCGGTGAGCAGTTCTTC.